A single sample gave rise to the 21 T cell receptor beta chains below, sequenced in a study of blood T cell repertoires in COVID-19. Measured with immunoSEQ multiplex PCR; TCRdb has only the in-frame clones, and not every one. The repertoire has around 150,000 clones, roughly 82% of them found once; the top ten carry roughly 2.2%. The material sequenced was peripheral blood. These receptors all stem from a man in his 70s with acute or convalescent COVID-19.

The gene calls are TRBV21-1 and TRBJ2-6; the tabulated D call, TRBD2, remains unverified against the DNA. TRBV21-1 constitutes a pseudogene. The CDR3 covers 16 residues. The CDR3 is CASSKGRYSGANVLTF. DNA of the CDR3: TGTGCCAGCAGCAAAGGTAGATACTCTGGGGCCAACGTCCTGACTTTC.

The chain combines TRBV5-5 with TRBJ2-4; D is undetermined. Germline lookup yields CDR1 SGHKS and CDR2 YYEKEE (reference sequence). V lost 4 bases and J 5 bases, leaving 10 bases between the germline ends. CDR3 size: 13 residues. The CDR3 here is CASSVTVENIQYF. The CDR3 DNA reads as TGTGCCAGCAGCGTTACGGTGGAAAACATTCAGTACTTC.

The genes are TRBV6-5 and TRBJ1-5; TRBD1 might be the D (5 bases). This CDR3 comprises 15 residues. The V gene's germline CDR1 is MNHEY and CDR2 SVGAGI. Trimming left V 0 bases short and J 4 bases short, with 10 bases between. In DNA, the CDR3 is TGTGCCAGCAGTTACTCGGGCAGGGCTAATCAGCCCCAGCATTTT. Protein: CASSYSGRANQPQHF.

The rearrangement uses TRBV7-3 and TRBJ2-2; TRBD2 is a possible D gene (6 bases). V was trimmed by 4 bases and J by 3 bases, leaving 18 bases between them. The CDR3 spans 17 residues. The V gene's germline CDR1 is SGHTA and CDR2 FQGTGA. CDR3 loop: CASSWIGGQEDTGELFF. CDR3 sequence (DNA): TGTGCCAGCAGCTGGATTGGAGGGCAGGAAGACACCGGGGAGCTGTTTTTT.

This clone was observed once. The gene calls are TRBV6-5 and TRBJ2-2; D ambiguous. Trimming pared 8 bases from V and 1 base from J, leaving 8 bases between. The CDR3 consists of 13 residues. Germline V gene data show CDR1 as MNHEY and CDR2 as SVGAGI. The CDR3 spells CASDNRNTGELFF. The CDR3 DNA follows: TGTGCCAGCGATAACAGGAACACCGGGGAGCTGTTTTTT.

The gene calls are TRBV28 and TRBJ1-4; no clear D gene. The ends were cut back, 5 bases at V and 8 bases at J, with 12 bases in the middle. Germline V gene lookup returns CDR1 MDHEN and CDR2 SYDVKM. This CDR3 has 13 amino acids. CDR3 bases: TGTGCCAGCAGTAGAATGGCTTGGGAAAAACTGTTTTTT. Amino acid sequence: CASSRMAWEKLFF.

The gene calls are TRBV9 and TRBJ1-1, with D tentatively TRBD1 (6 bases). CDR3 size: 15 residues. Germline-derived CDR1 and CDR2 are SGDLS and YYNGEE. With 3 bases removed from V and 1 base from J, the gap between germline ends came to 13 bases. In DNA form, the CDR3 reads TGTGCCAGCAGCGCGTGGGGGCAGGGGAACACTGAAGCTTTCTTT. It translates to CASSAWGQGNTEAFF.

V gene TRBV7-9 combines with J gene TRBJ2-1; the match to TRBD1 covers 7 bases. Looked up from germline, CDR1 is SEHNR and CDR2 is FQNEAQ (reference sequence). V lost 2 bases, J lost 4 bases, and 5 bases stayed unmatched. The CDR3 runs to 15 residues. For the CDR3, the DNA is TGTGCCAGCAGCTTACAGGGGGTAGGATACAATGAGCAGTTCTTC. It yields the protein CASSLQGVGYNEQFF.

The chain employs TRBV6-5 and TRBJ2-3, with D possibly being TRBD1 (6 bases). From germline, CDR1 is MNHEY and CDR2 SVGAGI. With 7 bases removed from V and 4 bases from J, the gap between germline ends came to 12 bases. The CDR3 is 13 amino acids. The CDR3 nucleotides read TGTGCCAGCAACAGGGCCCCGCCAGATACGCAGTATTTT. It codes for CASNRAPPDTQYF.

The CDR3, as DNA: TGTGCCAGCAGTGAAATTCTGGGCGCTGAAGCTTTCTTT. This codes for CASSEILGAEAFF. The genes are TRBV2 and TRBJ1-1; D not resolved. The CDR3 loop spans 13 amino acids. In germline, CDR1 is SNHLY, CDR2 FYNNEI. Deletions cut 2 bases from V and 6 bases from J, with 10 bases between.

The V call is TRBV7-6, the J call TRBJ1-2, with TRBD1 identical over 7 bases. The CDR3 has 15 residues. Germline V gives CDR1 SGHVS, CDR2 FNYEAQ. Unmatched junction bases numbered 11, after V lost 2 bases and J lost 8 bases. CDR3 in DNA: TGTGCCAGCAGCTTAACAACAGGGGCTCTAGACGGCTACACCTTC. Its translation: CASSLTTGALDGYTF.

In DNA form, the CDR3 reads TGTGCCAGCAGTGTGGGAACAGGGGGCAACTATGGCTACACCTTC. Translated, it gives CASSVGTGGNYGYTF. V and J are TRBV2 and TRBJ1-2; 9 nucleotides agree with TRBD1. V lost 4 bases and J lost 2; bases outside the gene matches: 5. Germline V gives CDR1 SNHLY, CDR2 FYNNEI. This CDR3 is built from 15 residues.

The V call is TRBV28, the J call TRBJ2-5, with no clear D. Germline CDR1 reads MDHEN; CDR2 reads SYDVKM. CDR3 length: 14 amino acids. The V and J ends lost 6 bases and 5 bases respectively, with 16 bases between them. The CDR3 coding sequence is TGTGCCAGCAGGAGACAACGTTGGCAGGAGACCCAGTACTTC. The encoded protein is CASRRQRWQETQYF.

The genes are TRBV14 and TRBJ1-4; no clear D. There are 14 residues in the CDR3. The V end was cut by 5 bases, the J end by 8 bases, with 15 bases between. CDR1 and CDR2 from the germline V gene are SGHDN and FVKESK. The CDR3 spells CASSAERVSEKLFF. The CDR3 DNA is TGTGCCAGCAGCGCAGAGAGGGTTTCGGAAAAACTGTTTTTT. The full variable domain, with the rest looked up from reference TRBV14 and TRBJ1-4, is EAGVTQFPSHSVIEKGQTVTLRCDPISGHDNLYWYRRVMGKEIKFLLHFVKESKQDESGMPNNRFLAERTGGTYSTLKVQPAELEDSGVYFCASSAERVSEKLFFGSGTQLSVL.

DNA of the CDR3: TGTGCCATTGACAGTTCCCTCAATGAGCAGTTCTTC. It codes for CAIDSSLNEQFF. V gene TRBV7-9 combines with J gene TRBJ2-1; a possible D gene is TRBD1 (5 bases). Germline-derived CDR1 and CDR2 are SEHNR and FQNEAQ (reference sequence). Trimming stripped 10 bases from V and 6 bases from J, with 13 bases between. The CDR3 consists of 12 residues.

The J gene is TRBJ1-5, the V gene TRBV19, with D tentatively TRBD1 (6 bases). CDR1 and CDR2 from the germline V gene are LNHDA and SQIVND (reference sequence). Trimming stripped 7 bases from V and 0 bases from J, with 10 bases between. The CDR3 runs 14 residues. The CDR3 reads CASKRGFSNQPQHF. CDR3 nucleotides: TGTGCCAGTAAGAGGGGGTTTAGCAATCAGCCCCAGCATTTT.

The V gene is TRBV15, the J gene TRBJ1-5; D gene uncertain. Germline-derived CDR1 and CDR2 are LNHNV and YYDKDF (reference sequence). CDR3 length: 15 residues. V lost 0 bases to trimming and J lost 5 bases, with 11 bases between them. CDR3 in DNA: TGTGCCACCAGCAGAGATCTCCAGATCTATCAGCCCCAGCATTTT. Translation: CATSRDLQIYQPQHF.

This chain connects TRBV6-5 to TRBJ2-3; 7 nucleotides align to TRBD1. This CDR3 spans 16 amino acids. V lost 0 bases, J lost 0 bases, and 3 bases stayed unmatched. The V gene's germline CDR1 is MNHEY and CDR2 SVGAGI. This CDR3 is CASSYSSGQSTDTQYF. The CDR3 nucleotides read TGTGCCAGCAGTTACTCTTCGGGACAGAGCACAGATACGCAGTATTTT.

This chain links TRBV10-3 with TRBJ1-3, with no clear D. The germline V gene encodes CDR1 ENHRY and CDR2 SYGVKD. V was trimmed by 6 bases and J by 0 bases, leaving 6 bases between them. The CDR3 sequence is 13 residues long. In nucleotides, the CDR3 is TGTGCCATCAGGGGAGACTCTGGAAACACCATATATTTT. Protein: CAIRGDSGNTIYF.

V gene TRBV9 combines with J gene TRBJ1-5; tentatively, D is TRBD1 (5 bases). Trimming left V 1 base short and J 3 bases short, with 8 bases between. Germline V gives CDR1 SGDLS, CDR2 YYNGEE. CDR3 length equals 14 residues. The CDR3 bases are TGTGCCAGCAGCGTATCAGGGTCCAATCAGCCCCAGCATTTT. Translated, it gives CASSVSGSNQPQHF.

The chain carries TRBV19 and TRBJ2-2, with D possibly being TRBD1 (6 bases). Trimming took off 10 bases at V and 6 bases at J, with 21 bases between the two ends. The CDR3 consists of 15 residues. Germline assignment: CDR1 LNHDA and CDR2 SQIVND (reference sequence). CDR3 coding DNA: TGTGCCACAATAGATCCAGGGGTACGGGCCGGGGAGCTGTTTTTT. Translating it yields CATIDPGVRAGELFF. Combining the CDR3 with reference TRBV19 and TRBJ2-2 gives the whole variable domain DGGITQSPKYLFRKEGQNVTLSCEQNLNHDAMYWYRQDPGQGLRLIYYSQIVNDFQKGDIAEGYSVSREKKESFPLTVTSAQKNPTAFYLCATIDPGVRAGELFFGEGSRLTVL.